The table lists the clone carrying this T cell receptor beta chain with many counts. The antigen remains unidentified. Germline-derived CDR1 and CDR2 are SEHNR and FQNEAQ (reference sequence). The V gene lost 1 base and the J gene lost 7 bases, with 17 bases spanning the gap. The CDR3 has 16 residues. This record comes from a study of T cell repertoires in cytomegalovirus infection. Study-wide background: Based on public TCR beta signatures, there were indications of CMV infection and of a matching HLA type.

Whole-study findings and limits: CMV carriers with the relevant HLA were identified by cumulative public TCR beta family frequency. Within the response measured ex vivo, HLA-C-restricted CMV-specific TCR beta clonotypes were dominant.

TCRdb re-derived calls from the reads in MiXCR, one entry per CDR3 protein. The sample gives hundreds of thousands of distinct CDR3 sequences, more than 20% of which show up once; around 7.6% is in the top ten. The clonotype comes from a human donor in good health (CMV status not recorded). Some clones in this sample may be carry-over from other donors' samples. The chain has TRBV7-9 and TRBJ2-1; D gene uncertain. Source material: CD8+ T cells from PBMCs. The CDR3 here is CASSLVRPPRKNEQFF. In DNA, the CDR3 is TGTGCCAGCAGCTTAGTACGCCCCCCCAGGAAGAATGAGCAGTTCTTC.